This T cell receptor (beta chain) was recorded in a study of cytomegalovirus exposure and HLA in healthy donors (dated by TCRdb to 2017 to 2019). About the investigation overall: In an earlier analysis of under 750 of the donors, approximately 300 Gb of sequence data and 100 million or so unique TCR beta sequences from 180 million or so T cells were reported. An early release covering roughly 600 HLA-typed donors comprised about 300 gigabases of sequencing data and roughly 85 million unique TCR sequences. Among the roughly 430 genotyped donors, around 81% belonged to the genetic ancestry cluster associated with self-reported Caucasian donors. The study was designed to test whether signatures of past pathogen exposure could be identified by cataloging public T cell receptors. The T cell repertoires of some 700 subjects were profiled by immunosequencing and related to cytomegalovirus serostatus. In addition to the first cohort of 650 to 750 subjects, a separate validation cohort of approximately 120 different subjects was used. To predict cytomegalovirus infection status, the study brought together high-throughput TCR immunosequencing, statistical association of individual TCRs with disease status, and machine learning. A later analysis re-analyzed previously published TCR beta repertoires from roughly 630 donors and added high-resolution HLA genotyping to study TCR occurrence patterns. Rather than drawing on any new phenotypic data, the later analysis identified candidate immune exposures from TCR beta sequences and the way those sequences occurred across donors. An earlier analysis of 500 to 650 of the donors applied high-throughput TCR beta sequencing to assess whether each TCR beta V gene segment acted as functional or pseudogenic. Donor age, sex, ethnicity and CMV serostatus were collected together with the repertoire data. A later genetic analysis used genome-wide SNP genotypes for 398 of the 666 donors, treating that subset as a discovery cohort. All discovery cohort repertoires had been generated using a single sequencing platform. Class I and class II HLA loci were covered by the typing at four-digit resolution. The number of typed donors differed by locus: about 620-640 for A, B, C, DRB1 and DQB1; 522 for DQA1; around 580 for DPA1; and around 450 for DPB1. Several DR-DQ haplotypes were treated as single units for association and clustering because of strong linkage in the cohort. Among about 400 genotyped donors of the cohort, an average of about 240,000 unique TCR beta nucleotide sequences was sequenced per donor, of which roughly 17% were non-productive. Paper-wide results and their limitations: The study gave a list of around 170 TCR beta chains associated with cytomegalovirus. Broadly in line with IMGT annotations, most TCR beta V segments showed up in productive rearrangements about 87% or about 30% of the time in an earlier analysis of about 500 of the donors. In a later analysis, TCR association rates were found to vary across HLA loci, with the most associated TCRs seen for DRB1 alleles and the fewest for HLA-C alleles. According to a later analysis, most CMV-associated TCR beta chains appeared to be HLA-restricted, and the HLA associations seemed to be driven largely by CMV exposure. According to a later genetic analysis, donors in an Asian-associated ancestry cluster had fewer N-insertions in productive TCRs than the roughly 700-donor mean. Linkage disequilibrium might explain the correlated functional status among segregating V segments, but an unknown experimental factor could not be excluded. Strong co-occurrence of HLA alleles, especially DR and DQ, made assigning TCR associations to individual alleles difficult. The classifier was reported to diagnose cytomegalovirus status with high specificity and sensitivity in both the original and validation cohorts. The 87-base-pair reads could not distinguish some IMGT-functional V segments, including TRBV6-2 and TRBV6-3, so those segments were excluded. At a false discovery rate of 0.05, a later analysis linked fewer than 20,000 TCR beta sequences to specific HLA alleles. A further reported finding was that TCR beta sequences accurately predicted the HLA-A and HLA-B alleles for most subjects in the first cohort. In a later analysis, several top co-occurrence clusters were reported to appear linked to parvovirus B19, influenza, CMV and Epstein-Barr virus. A later analysis found that HLA-associated TCR beta chains were more clonally expanded and had lower generation probabilities than equally common non-associated chains. A cluster of highly shared sequence variants was judged likely to be a technical artifact of the sequencing pipeline. In vitro tests confirmed that a few of the cytomegalovirus-associated TCR beta chains recognize cytomegalovirus antigens. Because counts were too low, about 17 rarely observed V segments, including chromosome 9 orphons, were excluded from the earlier analysis of about 500 of the donors. Because some donors lacked HLA typing at each locus, the association tests relied only on the typed subset. A later genetic analysis associated a missense DCLRE1C variant with V-gene and J-gene trimming of TCR beta chains, and an independent cohort replicated the association. Most TCR sequences were observed very rarely across donors, whereas some public TCRs were present in many individuals. The cohort was sequenced for TCR beta chains only, and without alpha or paired-chain data the features that could be detected were limited. The authors suggested that the approach could potentially be generalized to other disease states and immunological phenotypes. For the cohort, immune exposure information was limited to CMV serostatus. The presence/absence analyses assumed that sequencing depth was roughly uniform across donors, and that assumption may not be true.

In total, 630 or so healthy bone marrow donors made up the cohort. All cohort members were sampled while nominally healthy, although unrecorded immune exposures were likely present. The donor tested CMV seropositive, placing the donor among the 290 or so seropositive members of the cohort. A peripheral blood sample was collected from each donor, and TCR beta sequencing was performed on peripheral blood mononuclear cells. Genomic DNA extraction from the blood cell samples was performed with the Qiagen DNeasy Blood Extraction Kit. V loses 6 bases, J loses 4 bases, and the germline ends lie 17 bases apart. The germline V gene supplies CDR1 SGHRS and CDR2 YFSETQ. From cysteine to phenylalanine, the CDR3 is 15 amino acids long. The kept DNA is CDR3 alone, 45 bases in frame from the first base. With regard to this clone: Its antigen is currently not known. Base qualities were left out, and no much larger clone turns up one base away.

The library relied on the immunoSEQ multiplex PCR assay. The multiplex PCR relied on a mix of 60 forward primers for TCR Vbeta segments and 13 reverse primers for TCR Jbeta segments. The CDR3 region of rearranged TCR beta genes was amplified from genomic DNA by a multiplex PCR assay. On the Illumina HiSeq System, the amplified TCR beta libraries were sequenced as 87-base-pair reads. The study's processing was this. Across the 670 or so repertoires, a later analysis counted some 81 million unique TCR beta chains, roughly 11 million of which were shared by at least two donors. A nearest-neighbor algorithm error-corrected the raw reads and collapsed the reads into unique sequences, merging closely related sequences to remove PCR and sequencing errors. V, D and J gene segments were assigned by aligning CDR3 sequences to IMGT reference sequences. For a sequence to be retained, at least a six-nucleotide match to both a V gene segment and a J gene segment was required. A rearrangement counted as productive if the CDR3 had no stop codons and remained in frame with V and J, and every other rearrangement counted as non-productive. CDR3 was defined according to IMGT convention as the region running from the second conserved V-encoded cysteine to the conserved J-encoded phenylalanine. Sequences without an unambiguous match to a single V gene segment were excluded from the earlier analysis of about 600 of the donors. An earlier analysis of several hundred of the donors called V segments functional above 56.7% productive rearrangements and segregating when the between-donor standard deviation exceeded 5%. A statistical classification framework was developed to diagnose cytomegalovirus status using the catalog of TCR beta chain sequences. A later analysis assigned V and J genes by comparing TCR nucleotide sequences with IMGT/GENE-DB human TR gene sequences. In a later analysis, CDR3 sequences and most-parsimonious VDJ recombination scenarios were assigned using the TCRdist pipeline. A later analysis defined each TCR beta chain by its CDR3 amino acid sequence plus V-gene family, and excluded reads lacking a unique V-gene family. A later analysis removed 592 highly shared, low-generation-probability nucleotide sequences to deal with suspected cross-contamination and a sequencing artifact. For each public chain, a later analysis derived a clonal expansion index from normalized ranks of inferred template counts within each repertoire. In a later analysis, generation probabilities were computed with a VDJ recombination model fitted to out-of-frame rearrangements, and the resulting probabilities were checked against IGoR. In a later analysis, hypergeometric tests were used to score TCR-TCR, TCR-HLA and TCR-CMV co-occurrence, with a repertoire-size bias correction applied to TCR pairs. In a later analysis, false discovery rates were estimated by permuting HLA or CMV assignments 20 times. In a later analysis, co-occurring TCRs were grouped using DBSCAN, with TCRdist sequence similarity added in when clustering inside HLA-allele-positive subsets. Repertoires with fewer than 30,000 or more than 120,000 public chains, plus five repertoires with anomalous nucleotide sharing, were excluded from co-occurrence clustering. The table was pulled from immuneACCESS by TCRdb, which kept in-frame rearrangements only. Such tables lose some clones; where checked, under half of the loss comes from unresolved V genes, and the rest has no known cause. V and J calls and clone size are as listed in that table; D and trimming were resolved from the DNA. For this sample the table gives tens of thousands of clones, of which less than 85% were detected only once. Together, the top ten hold roughly 10% of the sample.

In this chain, TRBV5-1 is recombined with TRBJ1-5, with the D gene not confidently named. The receptor was isolated from a woman aged 45-65 years in good health and CMV-seropositive. Sequences were obtained from PBMCs. Here the CDR3 is given as CASTPGTVSNQPQHF. The sequenced DNA is TGCGCCAGCACCCCCGGAACAGTATCAAATCAGCCCCAGCATTTT.